This T cell receptor (beta chain) came from a study of control samples from healthy donors and cancer patients. This table comes from immunoSEQ multiplex PCR, and its TCRdb copy is limited to in-frame clones, with some not included. The repertoire holds roughly 34,000 clones, with around 83% as singletons. This receptor was taken from a woman between 40 and 55 years old with lung cancer. Sequenced input: PBMCs.

The chain's CDR3 is CAWSFREDYGYTF. In DNA form, the CDR3 reads TGTGCCTGGAGTTTCAGGGAAGACTATGGCTACACCTTC. The V and J genes are TRBV30 and TRBJ1-2; D may be TRBD1 (5 bases). The CDR3 consists of 13 residues. V was trimmed by 2 bases and J by 3 bases, leaving 10 bases between them. Germline CDR1 GTSNPN, CDR2 SVGIG (reference sequence).